The 8 T cell receptor beta chains listed next were all sequenced from one sample in a study of blood T cell repertoires in COVID-19. Generated by immunoSEQ multiplex PCR, the TCRdb table keeps only in-frame clones and is missing some. This sample has around 280,000 clones, with approximately 86% found just once. Sequenced input: peripheral blood. These receptors were collected from a woman aged 45 to 65 who had recovered from COVID-19.

The chain carries TRBV15 and TRBJ1-1; 9 bases match TRBD1. The J segment lost 1 base and the V segment lost 3 bases, leaving 6 bases of the junction unmatched. Germline CDR1 LNHNV, CDR2 YYDKDF (reference sequence). This CDR3 spans 16 amino acids. The CDR3, as DNA: TGTGCCACCAGCAGCCTCCGGACAGGGGAGAACACTGAAGCTTTCTTT. It is translated as CATSSLRTGENTEAFF.

J is TRBJ2-4 and V is TRBV7-2; TRBD2 matches 10 bases. This CDR3 comprises 19 residues. Unmatched junction bases numbered 12, after V lost 4 bases and J lost 0 bases. CDR1 SGHTA and CDR2 FQGNSA come from the germline V gene. CDR3 sequence (DNA): TGTGCCAGCAGCTCCCTCCTTAGCGGGAGGAAGGGAGCCAAAAACATTCAGTACTTC. Amino acid sequence: CASSSLLSGRKGAKNIQYF.

The chain links TRBV4-2 to TRBJ2-7; D not certain. Germline CDR1 and CDR2: LGHNA and YNFKEQ. This CDR3 region has 13 residues. V was trimmed by 0 bases and J by 4 bases, leaving 7 bases between them. The CDR3 protein is CASSQDPRYEQYF. CDR3 DNA sequence: TGTGCCAGCAGCCAAGATCCCCGGTACGAGCAGTACTTC.

The chain recombines TRBV3-1 (or the pseudogene TRBV3-2) with TRBJ2-7, with D possibly matching TRBD1 (6 bases). The ends were cut back, 7 bases at V and 2 bases at J, with 15 bases in the middle. The germline gives CDR1 LGHDT, CDR2 YNNKEL (reference sequence). The CDR3 is 14 amino acids. The CDR3 bases are TGTGCCAGCACCCAGACAGGCGCAACCTACGAGCAGTACTTC. It yields the protein CASTQTGATYEQYF.

The rearrangement uses TRBV29-1 and TRBJ2-7, with D possibly TRBD2 on 6 matching bases. The CDR3 runs to 13 residues. Germline CDR1 is SQVTM and CDR2 is ANQGSEA. Trimming removed 4 bases at V and 3 bases at J, with 13 bases between. This CDR3 is CSVARREYYEQYF. CDR3 nucleotides: TGCAGCGTTGCCCGCCGGGAGTACTACGAGCAGTACTTC.

The chain joins TRBV6-2 or TRBV6-3 to TRBJ2-7, with D possibly being TRBD2 (5 bases). This CDR3 is built from 15 residues. Trimming shortened V by 5 bases and J by 5 bases, and 19 bases separated the two germline ends. Per the germline V gene, CDR1 is MNHEY and CDR2 is SVGEGT. The CDR3 DNA reads TGTGCCAGCAGTCAGGCCGGGGTGACCTACGACGAGCAGTACTTC. It translates to CASSQAGVTYDEQYF.

V is TRBV5-1 and J is TRBJ1-6; TRBD1 agrees at 7 bases. The ends lost 0 bases at V and 8 bases at J; junction bases unmatched: 5. This CDR3 comprises 15 residues. CDR1 and CDR2 (germline): SGHRS, YFSETQ. The CDR3 DNA reads TGCGCCAGCAGCTTGGTTACAGGGGTGGATTCACCCCTCCACTTT. As protein: CASSLVTGVDSPLHF. Drawing the rest from reference TRBV5-1 and TRBJ1-6, the complete variable domain is KAGVTQTPRYLIKTRGQQVTLSCSPISGHRSVSWYQQTPGQGLQFLFEYFSETQRNKGNFPGRFSGRQFSNSRSEMNVSTLELGDSALYLCASSLVTGVDSPLHFGNGTRLTVT.

The chain couples TRBV9 to TRBJ2-7, with D perhaps matching TRBD1 (6 bases). V lost 3 bases to trimming and J lost 3 bases, with 10 bases between them. This CDR3 has 13 residues. Germline assignment: CDR1 SGDLS and CDR2 YYNGEE. The CDR3 DNA is TGTGCCAGCAGCGGGACAGAACACTACGAGCAGTACTTC. Its protein is CASSGTEHYEQYF.